The 27 T cell receptor beta chains in this list originate from one sample, sequenced in a study of molecular identifiers for immune sequencing clone quantification. In TCRdb, the PCR reads were re-called with MiXCR into one record per CDR3 protein. Among a few hundred thousand distinct CDR3 sequences listed, roughly a quarter were seen once. The specimen was naive CD8+ T cells from blood, with Jurkat cell RNA spiked in. Regarding subset: FACS-sorted CD8+CD4-CCR7+CD45RA+ naive T cells. These receptors came from a human donor in good health. Some libraries in this study had Jurkat cell RNA spiked in.

Concerning this clonotype: A much larger clone differs from this one at a single base, so this may be a read error. The V call is TRBV2, the J call TRBJ2-7; 9 bases align to TRBD1. CDR1 and CDR2 from the germline V gene are SNHLY and FYNNEI. The length of the CDR3 is 14 residues. This CDR3 is CANSEPGQGWEQYF. The CDR3 region has the DNA TGTGCCAACAGTGAACCGGGACAGGGTTGGGAGCAGTACTTC.

This clonotype was counted at least ten times. The chain has TRBV20-1 and TRBJ2-7, with 7 bases identical to TRBD2. Per germline, CDR1 DFQATT and CDR2 SNEGSKA (reference sequence). The V segment lost 6 bases and the J segment 0 bases; nucleotides outside the gene matches: 5. CDR3 size: 13 residues. The CDR3 DNA follows: TGCAGTGCCCGGGGGGACGTCTCCTACGAGCAGTACTTC. It yields the protein CSARGDVSYEQYF.

About this clonotype itself: This could be a read error, since a much larger clone is one nucleotide away. V usage is TRBV29-1 and J usage is TRBJ1-1, with a weak D call TRBD1 (5 bases). The CDR3 consists of 13 residues. Germline-derived CDR1 and CDR2 are SQVTM and ANQGSEA. CDR3: CSPTTDMNTEAVF. In nucleotides, the CDR3 is TGCAGCCCGACGACGGACATGAACACTGAAGCTGTCTTT.

This clonotype was counted between two and nine times. The rearrangement links TRBV29-1 to TRBJ2-7; no definite D call. Germline CDR1 SQVTM, CDR2 ANQGSEA. Trimming cost V 0 bases and J 3 bases, with 12 bases left between them. The CDR3 has 14 residues. The CDR3 loop is CSVEERAKGYEQYF. CDR3 DNA sequence: TGCAGCGTTGAAGAACGGGCCAAGGGCTACGAGCAGTACTTC.

This clonotype was seen more than once but under ten times. This rearrangement joins TRBV30 to TRBJ1-1, with D perhaps TRBD1 (5 bases). CDR1 and CDR2 from the germline V gene are GTSNPN and SVGIG (reference sequence). V shed 2 bases and J shed 4 bases, with 14 bases lying between them. This CDR3 spans 14 amino acids. The CDR3 is CAWSLWQGGTEAFF. The CDR3 nucleotides read TGTGCCTGGAGTTTGTGGCAGGGCGGCACTGAAGCTTTCTTT. Full variable domain (outside the CDR3, taken from reference TRBV30 and TRBJ1-1): SQTIHQWPATLVQPVGSPLSLECTVEGTSNPNLYWYRQAAGRGLQLLFYSVGIGQISSEVPQNLSASRPQDRQFILSSKKLLLSDSGFYLCAWSLWQGGTEAFFGQGTRLTVV.

This clonotype has ten or more counts. This sequence joins TRBV19 and TRBJ1-5, with D possibly being TRBD1 (5 bases). Germline assignment: CDR1 LNHDA and CDR2 SQIVND (reference sequence). The V end lost 1 base, the J end lost 7 bases, and 20 bases lay between the germline ends. The CDR3 extends over 17 amino acids. As DNA, the CDR3 is TGTGCCAGTAGTATAGGCCCGGGACGGGACTTTTCCCAGCCCCAGCATTTT. Translation: CASSIGPGRDFSQPQHF. The full variable domain, with the rest looked up from reference TRBV19 and TRBJ1-5, is DGGITQSPKYLFRKEGQNVTLSCEQNLNHDAMYWYRQDPGQGLRLIYYSQIVNDFQKGDIAEGYSVSREKKESFPLTVTSAQKNPTAFYLCASSIGPGRDFSQPQHFGDGTRLSIL.

Concerning this clonotype: This could be a read error, since a much larger clone is one nucleotide away. The rearrangement joins TRBV21-1 to TRBJ1-2; the table's D call, TRBD1, has no DNA check behind it. TRBV21-1 is a pseudogene segment. This CDR3 contains 13 residues. The CDR3 DNA is TGTGCCAGCACCCAGAACAGGCCCTATGGCTACGCCTTC. Translating it yields CASTQNRPYGYAF.

As concerns this clonotype: This may be a read error, as it is one base from a much larger clone. The CDR3 carries no conserved terminal phenylalanine or tryptophan, so it likely arises from a read error. The chain links TRBV4-1 to TRBJ1-1; tentatively, D is TRBD1 (5 bases). The CDR3 is 16 residues long. Trimming cost V 4 bases and J 4 bases, with 19 bases left between them. Germline V CDR1 and CDR2: MGHRA, YSYEKL. CDR3 in amino acids: CASSLDQGMVGTEAFS. The CDR3 DNA reads TGCGCCAGCAGCCTCGATCAGGGTATGGTGGGCACTGAAGCTTTCTCT.

This clonotype was seen a few times. V gene TRBV19 combines with J gene TRBJ2-7; D perhaps matches TRBD1 (5 bases). The V and J ends lost 4 bases and 1 base respectively, with 8 bases between them. The V gene's germline CDR1 is LNHDA and CDR2 SQIVND (reference sequence). This CDR3 contains 13 residues. In DNA, the CDR3 is TGTGCCAGTAGTAAGGACACTTCCTACGAGCAGTACTTC. Translated, it gives CASSKDTSYEQYF.

The chain recombines TRBV27 with TRBJ2-5; tentatively, D is TRBD1 (6 bases). Trimming pared 5 bases from V and 1 base from J, leaving 17 bases between. Germline CDR1 MNHEY, CDR2 SMNVEV (reference sequence). This CDR3 has 16 residues. CDR3 sequence reads: CASSNILNRAQETQYF. The DNA for the CDR3 is TGTGCCAGCAGTAACATCCTAAACAGGGCCCAAGAGACCCAGTACTTC.

The CDR3 region has the DNA TGCGCCAGCAGCCGAACAACTAGCGGAGGCACCGGGGAGCTGTTTTTT. Its protein product is CASSRTTSGGTGELFF. The rearrangement links TRBV4-3 to TRBJ2-2; 8 positions match TRBD2. The CDR3 runs to 16 residues. The J segment lost 4 bases and the V segment lost 4 bases, leaving 8 bases of the junction unmatched. From germline, CDR1 is LGHNA and CDR2 YSLEER.

Concerning this clonotype: One base away lies a much larger clone, so this may be a sequencing read error. The gene calls are TRBV12-3 or TRBV12-4 and TRBJ2-3, with D tentatively TRBD2 (5 bases). The CDR3 loop spans 15 amino acids. The CDR3 sequence is CAGSLALGAWDTQYF. The CDR3 DNA reads TGTGCCGGCAGTTTAGCGTTAGGAGCTTGGGATACGCAGTATTTT.

The sample holds many counts of this clonotype. The chain links TRBV12-3 or TRBV12-4 to TRBJ2-3; the D gene is possibly TRBD1 (7 bases). V was clipped by 3 bases and J by 5 bases, with 15 bases between them. The CDR3 sequence is 15 residues long. CDR3 in amino acids: CASSLLGQGGDTQYF. CDR3 nucleotides: TGTGCCAGCAGTTTGTTAGGGCAGGGGGGAGATACGCAGTATTTT.

A word on this clonotype: A much more abundant neighbour one base away suggests this may be a read error. The V and J genes are TRBV4-1 and TRBJ1-1; TRBD1 might be the D (5 bases). Germline V lookup: CDR1 MGHRA, CDR2 YSYEKL. CDR3 length: 16 residues. CDR3 in amino acids: CASSQDWGSLNTEALF. The CDR3 DNA is TGCGCCAGCAGCCAAGATTGGGGCAGCTTGAACACTGAAGCTCTCTTT.

This clonotype was counted ten times or more. V and J are TRBV5-5 and TRBJ1-4; D may be TRBD1 (5 bases). In germline, CDR1 is SGHKS, CDR2 YYEKEE (reference sequence). The CDR3 extends over 13 amino acids. Trimming cost V 4 bases and J 4 bases, with 8 bases left between them. The CDR3 sequence is CASSDSNNEKLFF. The CDR3 nucleotides read TGTGCCAGCAGCGACAGCAATAATGAAAAACTGTTTTTT. Variable domain in full (rest from reference TRBV5-5 and TRBJ1-4): DAGVTQSPTHLIKTRGQQVTLRCSPISGHKSVSWYQQVLGQGPQFIFQYYEKEERGRGNFPDRFSARQFPNYSSELNVNALLLGDSALYLCASSDSNNEKLFFGSGTQLSVL.

V and J are TRBV20-1 and TRBJ1-4, with 9 bases that match TRBD1. The junction had 6 bases not matched to a gene; V was cut back by 3 bases and J by 7 bases. This CDR3 comprises 14 residues. The germline CDR1 and CDR2 sequences are DFQATT and SNEGSKA (reference sequence). CDR3 amino acids: CSARGGQGGEKLFF. The CDR3, as DNA: TGCAGTGCTAGGGGGGGACAGGGAGGTGAAAAACTGTTTTTT.

There are many counts of this clonotype. This chain connects TRBV12-3 or TRBV12-4 to TRBJ1-1, with 8 bases lining up with TRBD1. The CDR3 spans 14 residues. Trimming removed 2 bases from V and 4 bases from J; junction bases left unmatched: 3. The CDR3 nucleotides read TGTGCCAGCAGTTTACAGGGGGCGCGCACTGAAGCTTTCTTT. Amino acids: CASSLQGARTEAFF.

This clonotype was recorded at least ten times. The chain employs TRBV15 and TRBJ2-6; TRBD2 agrees at 8 bases. CDR3 size: 19 residues. V was pared by 0 bases and J by 0 bases, with 7 bases of the junction left unmatched. The germline V gene has CDR1 LNHNV and CDR2 YYDKDF (reference sequence). The DNA of the CDR3 is TGTGCCACCAGCAGAGACGCGACTAGCGAGCTCTCTGGGGCCAACGTCCTGACTTTC. As protein: CATSRDATSELSGANVLTF.

The rearrangement links TRBV4-1 to TRBJ2-5; TRBD1 is a possible D gene (5 bases). Germline V gene sequence: CDR1 MGHRA, CDR2 YSYEKL. The CDR3 sequence is 16 residues long. With 4 bases removed from V and 0 bases from J, the gap between germline ends came to 15 bases. The DNA for the CDR3 is TGCGCCAGCAGCCGGCGGATAGGGGTAAACCAAGAGACCCAGTACTTC. It translates to CASSRRIGVNQETQYF.

The chain couples TRBV20-1 to TRBJ2-5; tentatively, D is TRBD2 (6 bases). Germline V gene sequence: CDR1 DFQATT, CDR2 SNEGSKA (reference sequence). V lost 3 bases, J lost 5 bases, and 19 bases lay in between. CDR3 size: 15 residues. CDR3 loop: CSARVPGTEGETQYF. DNA for the CDR3: TGCAGTGCTAGGGTCCCCGGGACTGAGGGGGAGACCCAGTACTTC.

This clonotype was counted at least ten times. This chain uses TRBV25-1 with TRBJ2-7; perhaps TRBD2 as D (6 bases). From germline, CDR1 is MGHDK and CDR2 SYGVNS. The CDR3 is made up of 13 amino acids. The V gene lost 8 bases and the J gene lost 6 bases, with 17 bases spanning the gap. The CDR3 DNA follows: TGTGCCAGCGCGACTAGGATAGAACGCGAGCAGTACTTC. It yields the protein CASATRIEREQYF.

There are a few counts of this clonotype. This chain connects TRBV7-9 to TRBJ1-5; perhaps TRBD1 as D (6 bases). The CDR3 has 15 amino acids. Trimming removed 5 bases at V and 6 bases at J, with 17 bases between. CDR1 and CDR2 from the germline V gene are SEHNR and FQNEAQ (reference sequence). The CDR3 loop reads CASSPITGFGQPQHF. The DNA for the CDR3 is TGTGCCAGCAGCCCAATAACAGGGTTTGGTCAGCCCCAGCATTTT.

In regard to this clonotype: This may stem from a read error, because a much larger clone lies one nucleotide away. The genes are TRBV19 and TRBJ1-5; D call uncertain. The ends were cut back, 1 base at V and 5 bases at J, with 9 bases in the middle. The CDR3 runs to 14 residues. Germline assignment: CDR1 LNHDA and CDR2 SQIVND (reference sequence). DNA for the CDR3: TGTGCCAGTAGTATAGGGGCAGCCTATCAGCCCCAGCATTTT. This gives the protein CASSIGAAYQPQHF.

This clonotype was picked up a small number of times. CDR3 bases: TGTGCCAGCAGCCCAAAAATTATCACCTCCCCTGATACGCAGTATTTT. It encodes CASSPKIITSPDTQYF. The chain links TRBV3-1 to TRBJ2-3; D gene unclear. The CDR3 spans 16 residues. CDR1 and CDR2 from the germline V gene are LGHDT and YNNKEL (reference sequence). V gave up 4 bases and J gave up 6 bases, with 20 bases separating them.

This clonotype was recorded many times. The chain recombines TRBV6-2 or TRBV6-3 with TRBJ1-1, with 7 nucleotides matching TRBD1. Trimming took 2 bases from V and 0 from J; bases not matched to a gene: 3. The CDR3 totals 15 residues. CDR1 and CDR2 from the germline V gene are MNHEY and SVGEGT. CDR3: CASSYRDSMNTEAFF. In DNA form, the CDR3 reads TGTGCCAGCAGTTACCGGGACAGCATGAACACTGAAGCTTTCTTT.

Concerning this clonotype: A single base separates this from a much larger clone, so it may be a read error. The chain recombines TRBV7-9 with TRBJ2-7; D is unclear. This CDR3 contains 12 residues. Germline V gene sequence: CDR1 SEHNR, CDR2 FQNEAQ (reference sequence). The CDR3 DNA reads as TGTGCCAGCAGCTTAGGGGTGATGGAGCGGTACTTC. Its protein product is CASSLGVMERYF.

This clonotype showed up many times. The chain is built from TRBV5-5 and TRBJ1-1; possible D gene TRBD1, 6 bases. The CDR3 spans 15 residues. Germline values: CDR1 SGHKS, CDR2 YYEKEE (reference sequence). With 2 bases removed from V and 10 bases from J, the gap between germline ends came to 21 bases. The CDR3 region is CASSLITGGHTAAFF. CDR3 coding DNA: TGTGCCAGCAGCTTAATAACGGGGGGACATACGGCAGCTTTCTTT. Full variable domain (remainder filled in from reference TRBV5-5 and TRBJ1-1): DAGVTQSPTHLIKTRGQQVTLRCSPISGHKSVSWYQQVLGQGPQFIFQYYEKEERGRGNFPDRFSARQFPNYSSELNVNALLLGDSALYLCASSLITGGHTAAFFGQGTRLTVV.